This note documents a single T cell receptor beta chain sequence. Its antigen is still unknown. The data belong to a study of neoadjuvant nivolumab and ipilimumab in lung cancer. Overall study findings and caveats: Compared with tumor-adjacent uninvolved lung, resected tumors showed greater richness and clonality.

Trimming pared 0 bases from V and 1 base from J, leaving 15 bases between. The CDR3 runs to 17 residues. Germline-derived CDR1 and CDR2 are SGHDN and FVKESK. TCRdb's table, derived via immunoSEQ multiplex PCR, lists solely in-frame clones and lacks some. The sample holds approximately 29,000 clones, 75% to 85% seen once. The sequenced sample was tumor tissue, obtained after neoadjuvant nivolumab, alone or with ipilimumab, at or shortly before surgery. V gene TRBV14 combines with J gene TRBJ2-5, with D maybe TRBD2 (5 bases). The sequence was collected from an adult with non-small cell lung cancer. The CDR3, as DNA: TGTGCCAGCAGCCAAGACGAGCGGTCCAGGCTCCAAGAGACCCAGTACTTC. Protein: CASSQDERSRLQETQYF.